What follows is one T cell receptor beta chain and its context. The antigen is unknown. The PCR used 60 Vbeta and 13 Jbeta primers. Method: immunoSEQ multiplex PCR; TCRdb's copy keeps in-frame clones and lacks some. Recorded for this sample: over 100,000 clones. This CDR3 comprises 15 residues. The sample comes from a study of cytomegalovirus exposure and HLA in healthy donors. Study-wide findings and caveats: 87-base-pair reads could not separate some V segments, including TRBV6-2 and TRBV6-3.

The sequence was obtained from a woman in her 40s in good health and CMV-seropositive. This chain links TRBV21-1 with TRBJ1-2; the tabulated D call, TRBD1, remains unverified against the DNA. TRBV21-1 is a listed pseudogene. Input material: PBMCs. The CDR3 spells CASSPRDRGLYGYTF. In DNA, the CDR3 is TGTGCCAGCAGCCCGCGGGACAGGGGCCTCTATGGCTACACCTTC.